A selection of T cell receptor beta chains follows, all from one sample in a study of graft-versus-host responses after intestinal transplantation. Assay: immunoSEQ multiplex PCR; the TCRdb copy retains only in-frame clones and omits some. The sample lists roughly 6,900 clones, about 24% occurring once. The sequenced sample was alloreactive CD8+ T cells from a mixed lymphocyte reaction culture, obtained before transplantation. The receptors shown here come from a human patient who was an organ donor for intestinal transplantation. The CDR3 runs from the conserved cysteine through the conserved F or W. The order of the fields is V gene, J gene, CDR3 protein.

TRBV7-2	TRBJ1-4	CASSLGWGPPEKLFF
TRBV2	TRBJ1-2	CASSDVREGYGYTF
TRBV6-5	TRBJ2-1	CASSYSPSYNEQFF
TRBV7-2	TRBJ2-3	CASSSLGGQIGDTQYF
TRBV6-5	TRBJ1-1	CAISETGNTEAFF
TRBV6-5	TRBJ1-2	CASSYSSGGGIYGYTF
TRBV28	TRBJ1-5	CASSLLGQGGQPQHF
TRBV10-3	TRBJ1-2	CAISEGGPNYGYTF
TRBV29-1	TRBJ2-7	CSAVGDRYEQYF
TRBV21-1	TRBJ2-7	CASSQDRGSSYEQYF
TRBV5-4	TRBJ1-1	CASSQDPGAGTEAFF
TRBV5-1	TRBJ2-1	CASSLGLAGGDEQFF
TRBV10-3	TRBJ2-3	CAISDGATSGGTDTQYF
TRBV30	TRBJ2-7	CAWSPPAWDRGRGEQYF
TRBV13	TRBJ2-1	CASSLWDLNNEQFF
TRBV4-1	TRBJ2-1	CASSQDRGAYNEQFF
TRBV5-5	TRBJ2-7	CASSLLYDEQYF
TRBV27	TRBJ2-1	CASSLSTSGSNEQFF
TRBV7-8	TRBJ2-7	CASSLPEQGGSYEQYF
TRBV19	TRBJ1-2	CASSSGTAYGYTF
TRBV28	TRBJ1-1	CASSLAQGGTEAFF
TRBV2	TRBJ1-2	CAWEGNYGYTF
TRBV6-6	TRBJ1-1	CASSYLETDRAEAFF
TRBV5-1	TRBJ2-3	CASSFWLAGLSDTQYF
TRBV11-2	TRBJ2-3	CASSLVAGGSDTQYF
TRBV7-9	TRBJ2-1	CASSLGPYSYNEQFF
TRBV5-8	TRBJ2-1	CASWDTYNEQFF
TRBV5-3	TRBJ2-7	CASSLGTVYEQYF